The T cell receptor (beta chain) described here comes from a study of OX40 agonist ivuxolimab in advanced cancers. Study as a whole: At doses from 0.01 to 10 mg/kg, patients were given intravenous ivuxolimab every 2 weeks.

The protocol was immunoSEQ multiplex PCR, while the TCRdb copy is restricted to in-frame clones and leaves out a portion. The sample carries about 100,000 clones, 90% to 95% recorded once. Looked up from germline, CDR1 is MNHEY and CDR2 is SMNVEV (reference sequence). V was pared by 4 bases and J by 3 bases, with 16 bases between. CDR3 length: 15 residues. The V gene is TRBV27, the J gene TRBJ2-7; no firm D call. The source is an adult with an advanced solid tumor such as melanoma, head and neck, liver or kidney cancer. The sequenced sample was CD4+ or CD8+ T cells sorted from blood, obtained in a trial of the OX40 agonist ivuxolimab. CDR3 amino acids: CASSSRTLPIYEQYF. CDR3 bases: TGTGCCAGCAGTTCCCGGACCCTGCCAATCTACGAGCAGTACTTC.